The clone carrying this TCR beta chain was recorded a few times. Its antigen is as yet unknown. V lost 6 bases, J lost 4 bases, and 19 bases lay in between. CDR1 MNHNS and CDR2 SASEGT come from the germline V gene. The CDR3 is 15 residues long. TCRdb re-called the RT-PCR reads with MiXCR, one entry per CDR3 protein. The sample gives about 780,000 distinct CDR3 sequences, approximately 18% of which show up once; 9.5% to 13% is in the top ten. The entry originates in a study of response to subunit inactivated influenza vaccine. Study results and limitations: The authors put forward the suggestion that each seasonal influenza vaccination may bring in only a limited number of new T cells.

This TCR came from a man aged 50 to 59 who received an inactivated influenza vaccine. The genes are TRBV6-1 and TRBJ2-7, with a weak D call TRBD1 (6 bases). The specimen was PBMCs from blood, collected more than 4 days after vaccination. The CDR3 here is CASRLSFGGRYEQYF. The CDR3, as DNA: TGTGCCAGCAGACTCTCGTTTGGGGGCCGGTACGAGCAGTACTTC.